The text below deals with one T cell receptor (beta chain). A much larger clone lies a single base off, so this may be a read error. The data stem from a study of tumor-infiltrating lymphocytes in primary liver carcinoma. The CDR3 spans 14 residues. Alongside blood RNA obtained from unsorted whole blood, germline DNA was also extracted. Starting from approximately 470 ng of total RNA, TCR beta cDNA was produced with a primer in the constant region. Modified slightly, ARM-PCR produced TCR beta libraries over three nested multiplex PCR rounds. A C-beta reverse primer was combined with TRBV1-TRBV30 forward primers in the first two PCR rounds, and each round had 9 to 10 cycles. TCRdb recomputed calls from the multiplex PCR reads with MiXCR, one row per CDR3 protein. The table has about 300,000 distinct CDR3 sequences, 65% seen once; the top ten hold about 8.4%.

The sequence was collected from a man between 35 and 55 years old with primary liver carcinoma and hepatitis B virus infection. Sequencing input: peripheral blood. J is TRBJ1-5 and V is TRBV12-3 or TRBV12-4, with D maybe TRBD1 (6 bases). CDR3 in amino acids: CASSPLGGNQLQHF. The DNA of the CDR3 is TGTGCCAGCAGTCCCTTGGGGGGCAATCAGCTCCAGCATTTT.